The 2 T cell receptor beta chains below come from one sample, sequenced in a study of metastatic and nonmetastatic thyroid tumors. TCRdb re-called clones via MiXCR from the PCR reads. Counted here are about 39,000 clones, about 15% occurring once; the ten biggest clones make up 3% to 4.5%. The entire patient cohort was treatment-naive prior to thyroid surgery. The sequencing sample was made of blood. These receptors were collected from a female donor with papillary thyroid cancer or a benign thyroid nodule (not recorded which). Some clones in this sample may be carry-over from other donors' samples.

This sequence joins TRBV7-6 and TRBJ1-5; D is ambiguous. The CDR3 has 13 residues. Looked up from germline, CDR1 is SGHVS and CDR2 is FNYEAQ. Trimming pared 8 bases from V and 3 bases from J, leaving 11 bases between. As DNA, the CDR3 is TGTGCCAGCGACTTACACGTCAATCAGCCCCAGCATTTT. Amino acid sequence: CASDLHVNQPQHF.

This clone was detected many times. V and J are TRBV3-1 and TRBJ1-3; D is perhaps TRBD1 (5 bases). CDR3 length equals 16 residues. V gave up 4 bases and J gave up 4 bases, with 17 bases separating them. CDR1 is LGHDT and CDR2 is YNNKEL in the germline V gene (reference sequence). This CDR3 reads CASSPYSRVAGNTIYF. CDR3 in DNA: TGTGCCAGCAGCCCCTACAGCAGGGTGGCCGGAAACACCATATATTTT. Using reference TRBV3-1 and TRBJ1-3 for the parts outside the CDR3, the full variable domain is DTAVSQTPKYLVTQMGNDKSIKCEQNLGHDTMYWYKQDSKKFLKIMFSYNNKELIINETVPNRFSPKSPDKAHLNLHINSLELGDSAVYFCASSPYSRVAGNTIYFGEGSWLTVV.